These 14 T cell receptor beta chains were sequenced from one sample in a study of blood T cells in healthy people across ages. Next came a second PCR, run for about 7 to 12 cycles, which used a sample-barcoded 5' primer along with a J-beta primer mix. TCRdb re-analysed the 5' RACE reads in MiXCR, keeping a single row per CDR3 protein. This sample has about 800,000 distinct CDR3 sequences, with roughly 64% found just once. The sequencing sample was made of blood. These receptors originate from a man between 25 and 39 years old in good health.

This rearrangement joins TRBV3-1 to TRBJ1-2; tentatively, D is TRBD1 (6 bases). V was pared by 0 bases and J by 8 bases, with 10 bases between. This CDR3 region has 13 residues. Germline CDR1 and CDR2: LGHDT and YNNKEL (reference sequence). CDR3 residues: CASSQDMGGGYTF. CDR3 DNA: TGTGCCAGCAGCCAAGATATGGGGGGCGGCTACACCTTC.

This chain connects TRBV27 to TRBJ2-1; the D gene is possibly TRBD1 (6 bases). The CDR3 sequence is 17 residues long. Germline V gene lookup returns CDR1 MNHEY and CDR2 SMNVEV (reference sequence). V lost 10 bases, J lost 8 bases, and 30 bases lay in between. The CDR3 is CATSDRSAAVGTHEQFF. CDR3 bases: TGTGCCACAAGCGACAGGTCCGCGGCGGTGGGGACCCATGAGCAGTTCTTC.

This clonotype occurred a few times. The V and J genes are TRBV4-1 and TRBJ2-5; TRBD2 aligns across 10 bases. The V gene end was trimmed by 2 bases and the J gene end by 1 base; junction bases not matched to a gene: 4. In germline, CDR1 is MGHRA, CDR2 YSYEKL. The CDR3 loop spans 16 amino acids. The CDR3 loop is CASSQRTSGVQETQYF. The CDR3 region has the DNA TGCGCCAGCAGCCAAAGGACTAGCGGAGTCCAAGAGACCCAGTACTTC.

This chain connects TRBV18 to TRBJ2-3; D is ambiguous. CDR1 is KGHSH and CDR2 is LQKENI in the germline V gene. The CDR3 length is 13 residues. V was clipped by 1 base and J by 7 bases, with 9 bases between them. The CDR3 region has the DNA TGTGCCAGCTCACCACGGGGTCAGAATACGCAGTATTTT. Translated, it gives CASSPRGQNTQYF.

The V call is TRBV6-1, the J call TRBJ1-2; 7 bases fit TRBD1. V lost 11 bases, J lost 3 bases, and 12 bases stayed unmatched. The CDR3 contains 14 residues. Germline-derived CDR1 and CDR2 are MNHNS and SASEGT. For the CDR3, the DNA is TGTGCCCACTCGAAGGGGGCGAGGTACTATGGCTACACCTTC. It yields the protein CAHSKGARYYGYTF.

J is TRBJ2-3 and V is TRBV6-5; TRBD1 matches 7 bases. The CDR3 is 16 residues long. The V gene end was trimmed by 4 bases and the J gene end by 5 bases; junction bases not matched to a gene: 12. In germline, CDR1 is MNHEY, CDR2 SVGAGI. The CDR3 sequence is CASSFSRQGVGDTQYF. In DNA, the CDR3 is TGTGCCAGCAGTTTCTCAAGACAGGGAGTGGGAGATACGCAGTATTTT.

This clonotype was seen a few times. This sequence joins TRBV29-1 and TRBJ2-1; TRBD2 matches 8 bases. The V gene end was trimmed by 3 bases and the J gene end by 7 bases; junction bases not matched to a gene: 8. This CDR3 has 14 residues. Looked up from germline, CDR1 is SQVTM and CDR2 is ANQGSEA. The CDR3 protein is CSVEVAGPQNEQFF. CDR3 DNA sequence: TGCAGCGTTGAGGTAGCGGGACCCCAGAATGAGCAGTTCTTC.

The J gene is TRBJ2-1, the V gene TRBV20-1, with 11 bases that match TRBD2. The CDR3 is 15 amino acids. V gave up 5 bases and J gave up 9 bases; unmatched junction bases: 12. CDR1 and CDR2 (germline): DFQATT, SNEGSKA (reference sequence). The CDR3 nucleotides read TGCAGTGCTGACAATAGCGGGAGGGATATTGTTGAGCAGTTCTTC. It encodes CSADNSGRDIVEQFF.

This clonotype was found a few times. This chain uses TRBV7-9 with TRBJ2-1; the D gene is possibly TRBD1 (6 bases). From germline, CDR1 is SEHNR and CDR2 FQNEAQ (reference sequence). The CDR3 contains 17 residues. Trimming took 1 base from V and 2 from J, leaving 15 bases between them. CDR3 DNA: TGTGCCAGCAGCTTAGATGGCCCCAGGGGCGCCTACAATGAGCAGTTCTTC. This codes for CASSLDGPRGAYNEQFF.

This sequence joins TRBV21-1 and TRBJ2-3; the DNA was not compared with TRBD1, the D call given in the table. TRBV21-1 is classified as a pseudogene. This CDR3 contains 14 residues. The CDR3 DNA reads as TGTGCCAGCAGCCCCCGCCAGTCCACAGATACGCAGTATTTT. It encodes CASSPRQSTDTQYF.

In DNA, the CDR3 is TGTGCCAGCAGCCAAGAGGCTCTAGCGGGATGGGAGACCCAGTACTTC. Translating gives CASSQEALAGWETQYF. This chain joins TRBV4-2 and TRBJ2-5; TRBD2 matches 9 bases. Germline V lookup: CDR1 LGHNA, CDR2 YNFKEQ. The CDR3 has 16 amino acids. Germline trimming cut 0 bases from V and 5 bases from J; bases unmatched to any gene: 7.

In this sample, this clonotype turned up a few times. CDR3 sequence: CASSYGRNSGNTIYF. In DNA form, the CDR3 reads TGTGCCAGCAGCTATGGACGGAACTCTGGAAACACCATATATTTT. The V gene is TRBV7-2, the J gene TRBJ1-3; D is undetermined. Trimming took off 4 bases at V and 0 bases at J, with 10 bases between the two ends. The CDR3 contains 15 residues. CDR1 is SGHTA, CDR2 FQGNSA, per germline.

This chain connects TRBV12-5 to TRBJ1-2; no clear D. This CDR3 is built from 12 residues. The ends were cut back, 0 bases at V and 3 bases at J, with 2 bases in the middle. In germline, CDR1 is LGHNT, CDR2 FRNRAP. The CDR3 is CASGLVDYGYTF. The CDR3 DNA sequence: TGTGCTAGTGGTTTGGTTGACTATGGCTACACCTTC.

This clonotype was counted only a few times. This sequence joins TRBV12-3 or TRBV12-4 and TRBJ2-3; D is perhaps TRBD1 or TRBD2 (5 bases each). V was clipped by 6 bases and J by 6 bases, with 19 bases between them. The length of the CDR3 is 15 residues. Here the CDR3 reads CASRIGGPAGDTQYF. The CDR3 nucleotides are TGTGCCAGCAGAATTGGGGGACCAGCAGGGGATACGCAGTATTTT.